Sequencing of this T cell receptor beta chain was carried out in a study of T cells in Graves' hyperthyroidism and ophthalmopathy. General study results and limits: The blood repertoire included most of the expanded thyroid clonotypes above 0.001.

RNA transcripts served as the template for amplifying TCR beta CDR3 regions. TCR CDR3 underwent first-round RT-PCR with the HTBI primer set. TCRdb fed the multiplex PCR reads into MiXCR, producing one record per CDR3 protein. The sample includes 350,000 or so distinct CDR3 sequences, 15% to 20% of them seen just once. Turning to this clonotype: The antigen is undetermined.

V was cut by 6 bases and J by 0 bases, with 8 bases left in between. The CDR3 has 14 residues. Germline V gene sequence: CDR1 MNHEY, CDR2 SMNVEV (reference sequence). 8.5 to 10 ml of fresh peripheral blood supplied the PBMCs. The sample comprised blood. The TCR originated in a woman aged 45 to 65 with Graves' hyperthyroidism. The chain links TRBV27 to TRBJ2-2; possibly TRBD2 for D (6 bases). CDR3 loop: CASRGLTNTGELFF. CDR3 nucleotides: TGTGCCAGCAGAGGACTAACGAACACCGGGGAGCTGTTTTTT.